These 10 T cell receptor beta chains came from one sample sequenced in a study of blood T cell repertoires in COVID-19. Clones were sequenced by immunoSEQ multiplex PCR, and TCRdb holds only the in-frame ones, with some missing. The sample records roughly 220,000 clones, around four fifths being singletons. Source material: peripheral blood. These receptors were taken from a man aged 30 to 39 with active or convalescent COVID-19.

J is TRBJ2-7 and V is TRBV7-2, with 9 positions matching TRBD2. Germline-derived CDR1 and CDR2 are SGHTA and FQGNSA. The CDR3 runs to 15 residues. The junction had 2 bases not matched to a gene; V was cut back by 1 base and J by 1 base. As DNA, the CDR3 is TGTGCCAGCAGCTTAGGACTAGCGGAGTCCTACGAGCAGTACTTC. It encodes CASSLGLAESYEQYF. The complete variable domain, with remaining parts taken from reference TRBV7-2 and TRBJ2-7, reads GAGVSQSPSNKVTEKGKDVELRCDPISGHTALYWYRQSLGQGLEFLIYFQGNSAPDKSGLPSDRFSAERTGGSVSTLTIQRTQQEDSAVYLCASSLGLAESYEQYFGPGTRLTVT.

The chain employs TRBV11-2 and TRBJ2-3, with 7 bases identical to TRBD2. This CDR3 is built from 14 residues. Looked up from germline, CDR1 is SGHAT and CDR2 is FQNNGV. J lost 1 base, V lost 3 bases, and 1 base had no gene match. The CDR3 sequence is CASSFSGGTDTQYF. CDR3 DNA sequence: TGTGCCAGCAGCTTCAGCGGGGGCACAGATACGCAGTATTTT.

This chain uses TRBV28 with TRBJ2-1, with D possibly being TRBD1 (6 bases). The CDR3 loop spans 14 amino acids. CDR1 MDHEN and CDR2 SYDVKM come from the germline V gene. The V end lost 4 bases, the J end lost 7 bases, and 14 bases lay between the germline ends. The CDR3 DNA reads TGTGCCAGCAGTTCTGGGACATTAGAAAATGAGCAGTTCTTC. It translates to CASSSGTLENEQFF.

The J gene is TRBJ2-3, the V gene TRBV9; the D is unclear. V shed 3 bases and J shed 4 bases, with 9 bases lying between them. This CDR3 comprises 13 residues. Germline values: CDR1 SGDLS, CDR2 YYNGEE. DNA of the CDR3: TGTGCCAGCAGCGCAAGACTTGCAGATACGCAGTATTTT. Protein sequence: CASSARLADTQYF.

The CDR3: CASSLPGDTEAFF. The DNA of the CDR3 is TGTGCCAGCAGCCTACCCGGGGACACTGAAGCTTTCTTT. This chain uses TRBV4-2 with TRBJ1-1; D ambiguous. V gave up 4 bases and J gave up 3 bases, with 9 bases separating them. The germline V gene encodes CDR1 LGHNA and CDR2 YNFKEQ. The CDR3 totals 13 residues.

The V and J genes are TRBV4-1 and TRBJ1-4; maybe TRBD1 (5 bases). The CDR3 length is 15 residues. Germline CDR1 MGHRA, CDR2 YSYEKL. V was cut by 5 bases and J by 2 bases, with 12 bases left in between. The CDR3 protein is CASSTRQPTNEKLFF. Here the CDR3 DNA reads TGCGCCAGCAGCACTCGACAGCCGACTAATGAAAAACTGTTTTTT.

The table lists this clone with a few counts. The chain is built from TRBV28 and TRBJ1-1; 10 nucleotides agree with TRBD1. The CDR3 totals 15 residues. The J segment lost 2 bases and the V segment lost 4 bases, leaving 4 bases of the junction unmatched. Germline CDR1 reads MDHEN; CDR2 reads SYDVKM. For the CDR3, the DNA is TGTGCCAGCAGTTCGACAGGGGGCCTAAACACTGAAGCTTTCTTT. Translated, it gives CASSSTGGLNTEAFF.

With respect to this clone: Other nucleotide sequences in the sample specify the same CDR3. CDR3 nucleotide sequence: TGTGCCAGCAGCCCCTCAGGGAACACTGAAGCTTTCTTT. Protein: CASSPSGNTEAFF. The V and J genes are TRBV3-1 (or the pseudogene TRBV3-2) and TRBJ1-1; D call uncertain. Germline V gives CDR1 LGHDT, CDR2 YNNKEL (reference sequence). Trimming removed 4 bases from V and 1 base from J, with 7 bases in between. The CDR3 is made up of 13 amino acids.

The table lists this clone with a few counts. The CDR3 sequence is CSVGGGTGAYEQYF. CDR3 nucleotide sequence: TGCAGCGTCGGAGGCGGGACAGGAGCCTACGAGCAGTACTTC. This chain uses TRBV29-1 with TRBJ2-7, with TRBD1 matching 8 bases. The ends lost 6 bases at V and 2 bases at J; junction bases unmatched: 9. The CDR3 spans 14 residues. The germline gives CDR1 SQVTM, CDR2 ANQGSEA.

The chain joins TRBV19 to TRBJ2-1, with 9 bases identical to TRBD2. CDR1 and CDR2 from the germline V gene are LNHDA and SQIVND (reference sequence). V gave up 4 bases and J gave up 8 bases; unmatched junction bases: 12. The CDR3 has 16 residues. The chain's CDR3 is CASSNSHGTSFYEQFF. The CDR3 nucleotides read TGTGCCAGTAGTAATAGTCACGGGACTAGCTTCTATGAGCAGTTCTTC.